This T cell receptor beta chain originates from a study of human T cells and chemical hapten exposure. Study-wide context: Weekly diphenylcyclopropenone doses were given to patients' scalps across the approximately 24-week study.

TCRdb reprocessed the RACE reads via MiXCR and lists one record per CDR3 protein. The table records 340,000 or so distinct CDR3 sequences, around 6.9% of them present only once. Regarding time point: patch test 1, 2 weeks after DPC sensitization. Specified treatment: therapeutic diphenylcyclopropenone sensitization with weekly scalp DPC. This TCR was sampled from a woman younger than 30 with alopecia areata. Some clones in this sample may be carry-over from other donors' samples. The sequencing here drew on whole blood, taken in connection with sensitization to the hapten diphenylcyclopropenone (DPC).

This chain's CDR3 is CASSRFNQPQHF. In DNA, the CDR3 is TGTGCCAGCAGCCGATTTAATCAGCCCCAGCATTTT. The chain employs TRBV6-2 or TRBV6-3 and TRBJ1-5, with D hard to call. Germline-derived CDR1 and CDR2 are MNHEY and SVGEGT. V gave up 6 bases and J gave up 4 bases, with 7 bases separating them. This CDR3 is built from 12 residues.